The clone carrying this T cell receptor (beta chain) turned up a few times. CDR3 length: 14 amino acids. Germline-derived CDR1 and CDR2 are LGHNA and YNFKEQ. The V segment lost 4 bases and the J segment 5 bases; nucleotides outside the gene matches: 5. This entry is derived from a study of T-cell memory formation after mild COVID-19. Each CDR3 protein is one row after TCRdb ran MiXCR on the 5' RACE reads. The sample carries about 390,000 distinct CDR3 sequences, over 20% recorded once. V and J are TRBV4-2 and TRBJ2-1, with 7 bases identical to TRBD2. The clonotype originates from an adult woman who had mild COVID-19 (a few samples of this study predate the infection). Cell type and time point are not known. Material: PBMCs or a T cell subset sorted from them (not recorded which). The CDR3 nucleotides are TGTGCCAGCAGCCCCATTGCGGGAGACAATGAGCAGTTCTTC. Translated: CASSPIAGDNEQFF.